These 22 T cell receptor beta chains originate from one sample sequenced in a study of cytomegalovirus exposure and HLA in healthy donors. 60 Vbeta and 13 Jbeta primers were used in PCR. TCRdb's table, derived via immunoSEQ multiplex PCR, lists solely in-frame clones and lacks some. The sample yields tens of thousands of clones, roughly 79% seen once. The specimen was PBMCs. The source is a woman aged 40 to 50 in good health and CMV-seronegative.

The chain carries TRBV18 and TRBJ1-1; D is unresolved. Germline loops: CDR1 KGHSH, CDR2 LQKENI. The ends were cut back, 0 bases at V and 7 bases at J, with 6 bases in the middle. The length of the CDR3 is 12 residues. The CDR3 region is CASSPPQNEAFF. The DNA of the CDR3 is TGTGCCAGCTCACCACCGCAGAATGAAGCTTTCTTT.

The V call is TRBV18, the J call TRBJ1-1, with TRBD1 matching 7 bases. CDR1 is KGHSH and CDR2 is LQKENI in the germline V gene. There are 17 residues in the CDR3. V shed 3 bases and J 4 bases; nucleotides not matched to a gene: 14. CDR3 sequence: CASSPIRWTGGITEAFF. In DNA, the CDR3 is TGTGCCAGCTCACCTATTCGCTGGACAGGTGGGATCACTGAAGCTTTCTTT.

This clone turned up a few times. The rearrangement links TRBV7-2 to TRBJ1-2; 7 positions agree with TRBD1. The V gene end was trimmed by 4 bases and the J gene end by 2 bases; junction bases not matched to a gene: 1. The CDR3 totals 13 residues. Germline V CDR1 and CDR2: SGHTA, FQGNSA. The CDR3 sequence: CASSSGQNYGYTF. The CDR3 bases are TGTGCCAGCAGCTCGGGACAGAACTATGGCTACACCTTC.

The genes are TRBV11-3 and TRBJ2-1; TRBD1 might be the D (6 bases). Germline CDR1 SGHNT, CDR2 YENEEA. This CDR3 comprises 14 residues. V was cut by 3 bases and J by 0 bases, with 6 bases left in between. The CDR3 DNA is TGTGCCAGCAGCTTGGACAGCTCCTACAATGAGCAGTTCTTC. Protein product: CASSLDSSYNEQFF. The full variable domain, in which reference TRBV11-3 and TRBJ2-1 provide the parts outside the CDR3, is EAGVVQSPRYKIIEKKQPVAFWCNPISGHNTLYWYLQNLGQGPELLIRYENEEAVDDSQLPKDRFSAERLKGVDSTLKIQPAELGDSAVYLCASSLDSSYNEQFFGPGTRLTVL.

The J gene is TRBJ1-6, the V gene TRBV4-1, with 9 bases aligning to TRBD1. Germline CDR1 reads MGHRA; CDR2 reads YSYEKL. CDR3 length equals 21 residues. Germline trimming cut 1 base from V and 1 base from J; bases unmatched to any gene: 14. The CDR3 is CASSQVAGDRVGGSYNSPLHF. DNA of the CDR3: TGCGCCAGCAGCCAAGTGGCGGGGGACAGGGTTGGCGGGTCCTATAATTCACCCCTCCACTTT.

The CDR3 bases are TGTGCCAGCAGCTTAGGACTAGCAATGAATGAGCAGTTCTTC. Translated: CASSLGLAMNEQFF. The chain has TRBV7-3 and TRBJ2-1, with TRBD2 matching over 8 bases. The CDR3 consists of 14 residues. Germline V CDR1 and CDR2: SGHTA, FQGTGA. V lost 2 bases and J lost 7; bases outside the gene matches: 4.

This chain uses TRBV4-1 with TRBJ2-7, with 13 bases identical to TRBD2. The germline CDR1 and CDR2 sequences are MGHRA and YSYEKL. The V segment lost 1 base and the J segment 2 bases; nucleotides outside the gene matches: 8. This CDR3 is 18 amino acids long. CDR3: CASSQVSGTSGDPYEQYF. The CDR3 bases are TGCGCCAGCAGCCAAGTTAGCGGGACTAGCGGGGACCCCTACGAGCAGTACTTC.

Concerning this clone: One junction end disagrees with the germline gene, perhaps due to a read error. The CDR3 sequence is CASSFWTERNPF. CDR3 in DNA: TGTGCCAGCAGCTTCTGGACAGAGAGAAACCCCTTC. V gene TRBV5-5 combines with J gene TRBJ1-2; D might be TRBD1 (6 bases). This CDR3 has 12 residues. From germline, CDR1 is SGHKS and CDR2 YYEKEE (reference sequence).

The CDR3 sequence is CASSFRQVPAGYTF. In nucleotides, the CDR3 is TGTGCCAGCAGCTTTCGACAGGTGCCGGCGGGCTACACCTTC. This chain connects TRBV7-2 to TRBJ1-2, with a weak D call TRBD1 (6 bases). The V and J ends lost 3 bases and 8 bases respectively, with 16 bases between them. CDR3 size: 14 residues. Per germline, CDR1 SGHTA and CDR2 FQGNSA.

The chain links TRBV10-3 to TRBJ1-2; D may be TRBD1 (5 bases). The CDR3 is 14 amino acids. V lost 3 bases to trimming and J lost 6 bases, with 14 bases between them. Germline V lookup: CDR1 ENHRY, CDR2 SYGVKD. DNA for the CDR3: TGTGCCATCAGTGAATCGGGTCAGGGCCATGGCTACACCTTC. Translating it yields CAISESGQGHGYTF.

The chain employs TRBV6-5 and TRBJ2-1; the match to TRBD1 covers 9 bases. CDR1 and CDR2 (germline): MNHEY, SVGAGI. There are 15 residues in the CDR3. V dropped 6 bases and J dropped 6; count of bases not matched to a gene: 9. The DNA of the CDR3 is TGTGCCAGCAGCCTAGGACAGGGGCGACCCAATGAGCAGTTCTTC. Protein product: CASSLGQGRPNEQFF.

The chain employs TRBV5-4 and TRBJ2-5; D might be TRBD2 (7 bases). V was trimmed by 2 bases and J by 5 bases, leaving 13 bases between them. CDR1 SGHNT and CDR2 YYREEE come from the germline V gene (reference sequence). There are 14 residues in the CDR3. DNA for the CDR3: TGTGCCAGCAGCTTAAGGGGGGGGTACGAGACCCAGTACTTC. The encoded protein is CASSLRGGYETQYF.

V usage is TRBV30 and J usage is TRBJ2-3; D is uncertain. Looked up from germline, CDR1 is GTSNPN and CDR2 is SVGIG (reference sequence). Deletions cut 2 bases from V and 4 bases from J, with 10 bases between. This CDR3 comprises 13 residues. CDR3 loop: CAWSLTSADTQYF. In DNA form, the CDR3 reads TGTGCCTGGAGTCTTACATCTGCAGATACGCAGTATTTT.

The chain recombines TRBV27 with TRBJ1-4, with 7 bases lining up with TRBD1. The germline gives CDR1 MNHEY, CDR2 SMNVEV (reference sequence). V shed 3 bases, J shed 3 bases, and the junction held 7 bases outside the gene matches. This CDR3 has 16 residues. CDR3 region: CASSFRQGRANEKLFF. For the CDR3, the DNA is TGTGCCAGCAGTTTTCGACAGGGAAGGGCTAATGAAAAACTGTTTTTT.

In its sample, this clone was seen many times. As DNA, the CDR3 is TGTGCCAGCACGTGGGGGGGTGTGTCCGGGGCCAACGTCCTGACTTTC. It yields the protein CASTWGGVSGANVLTF. This chain connects TRBV2 to TRBJ2-6, with 7 positions matching TRBD2. CDR1 and CDR2 from the germline V gene are SNHLY and FYNNEI. The trim removed 7 bases at V and 4 bases at J, leaving 10 bases unmatched. The CDR3 consists of 16 residues.

CDR3: CASSEETGSNQPQHF. DNA of the CDR3: TGTGCCAGCAGTGAAGAGACAGGGAGCAATCAGCCCCAGCATTTT. The chain is built from TRBV2 and TRBJ1-5, with TRBD1 identical over 7 bases. The CDR3 has 15 amino acids. V gave up 1 base and J gave up 1 base; unmatched junction bases: 1. Per the germline V gene, CDR1 is SNHLY and CDR2 is FYNNEI.

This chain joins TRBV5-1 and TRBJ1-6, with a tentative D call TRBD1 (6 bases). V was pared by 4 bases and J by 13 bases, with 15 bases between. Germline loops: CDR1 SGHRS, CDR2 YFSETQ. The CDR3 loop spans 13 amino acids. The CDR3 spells CASSQVRGSPLHF. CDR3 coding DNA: TGCGCCAGCAGCCAGGTCAGGGGATCGCCCCTCCACTTT. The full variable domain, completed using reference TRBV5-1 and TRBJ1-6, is KAGVTQTPRYLIKTRGQQVTLSCSPISGHRSVSWYQQTPGQGLQFLFEYFSETQRNKGNFPGRFSGRQFSNSRSEMNVSTLELGDSALYLCASSQVRGSPLHFGNGTRLTVT.

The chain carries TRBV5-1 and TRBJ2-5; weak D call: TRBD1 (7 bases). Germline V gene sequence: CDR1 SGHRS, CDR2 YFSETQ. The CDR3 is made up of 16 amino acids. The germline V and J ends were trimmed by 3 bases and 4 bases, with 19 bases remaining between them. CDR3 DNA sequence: TGCGCCAGCAGCTCGCCGACTAGACAGGGTTTAGAGACCCAGTACTTC. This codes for CASSSPTRQGLETQYF.

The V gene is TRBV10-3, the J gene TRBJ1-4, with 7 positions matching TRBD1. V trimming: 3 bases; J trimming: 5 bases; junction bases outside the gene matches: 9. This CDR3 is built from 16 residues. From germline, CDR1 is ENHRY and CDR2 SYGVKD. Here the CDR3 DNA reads TGTGCCATCAGTGAATCACAGGGGCGAGGGAATGAAAAACTGTTTTTT. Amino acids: CAISESQGRGNEKLFF.

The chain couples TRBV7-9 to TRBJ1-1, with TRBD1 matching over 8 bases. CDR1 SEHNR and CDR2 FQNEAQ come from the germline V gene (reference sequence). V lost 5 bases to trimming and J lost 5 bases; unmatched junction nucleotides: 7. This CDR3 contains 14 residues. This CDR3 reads CASSQQGDDTEAFF. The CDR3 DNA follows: TGTGCCAGCAGCCAACAGGGGGACGATACTGAAGCTTTCTTT.

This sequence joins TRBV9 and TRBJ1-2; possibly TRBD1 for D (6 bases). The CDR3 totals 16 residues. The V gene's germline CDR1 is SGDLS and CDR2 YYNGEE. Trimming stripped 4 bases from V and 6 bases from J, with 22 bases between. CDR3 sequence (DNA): TGTGCCAGCAGCACTCCCAGGGGCCGACCCGGGGATGGCTACACCTTC. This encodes CASSTPRGRPGDGYTF. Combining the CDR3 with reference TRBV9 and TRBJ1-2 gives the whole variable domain DSGVTQTPKHLITATGQRVTLRCSPRSGDLSVYWYQQSLDQGLQFLIQYYNGEERAKGNILERFSAQQFPDLHSELNLSSLELGDSALYFCASSTPRGRPGDGYTFGSGTRLTVV.

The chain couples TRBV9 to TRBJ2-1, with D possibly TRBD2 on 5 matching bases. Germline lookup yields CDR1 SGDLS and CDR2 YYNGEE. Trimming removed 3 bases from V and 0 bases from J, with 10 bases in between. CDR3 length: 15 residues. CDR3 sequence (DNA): TGTGCCAGCAGCGCACACGGGGACTCCTACAATGAGCAGTTCTTC. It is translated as CASSAHGDSYNEQFF.